A single sample gave rise to the 15 T cell receptor beta chains below, sequenced in a study of blood T cell repertoires in COVID-19. The method was immunoSEQ multiplex PCR; TCRdb's version includes in-frame clones alone and lacks a portion of them. The profile shows 50,000 to 75,000 clones, around 77% of them singletons. Sample: peripheral blood. Receptors originate from a man older than 75 with active or convalescent COVID-19.

Concerning this clone itself: A read error may account for a junction end that differs from germline. This chain links TRBV7-7 with TRBJ2-1; 12 bases match TRBD2. The CDR3 extends over 16 amino acids. The V gene's germline CDR1 is SSHAT and CDR2 FNYEAQ (reference sequence). CDR3 region: CASSFLAGGILDEQFF. DNA of the CDR3: TGTGCTAGCAGCTTTCTAGCGGGAGGGATTTTGGATGAGCAGTTCTTC.

The chain combines TRBV6-1 with TRBJ1-5, with D uncertain. The CDR3 extends over 18 amino acids. Germline loops: CDR1 MNHNS, CDR2 SASEGT. Trimming pared 3 bases from V and 0 bases from J, leaving 18 bases between. The CDR3 coding sequence is TGTGCCAGCAGTGATGAGGGCCCTACTACATATAGCAATCAGCCCCAGCATTTT. It codes for CASSDEGPTTYSNQPQHF.

The gene calls are TRBV11-3 and TRBJ2-5, with 10 bases matching TRBD1. The trim removed 3 bases at V and 9 bases at J, leaving 4 bases unmatched. Germline V CDR1 and CDR2: SGHNT, YENEEA. The CDR3 has 13 residues. This chain's CDR3 is CASSFDRGPAQYF. The CDR3 region has the DNA TGTGCCAGCAGCTTCGACAGGGGGCCAGCCCAGTACTTC.

This clone was counted a few times. The chain has TRBV6-5 and TRBJ1-6, with 9 bases matching TRBD1. This CDR3 has 13 residues. Trimming cost V 5 bases and J 14 bases; bases outside gene matches: 7. CDR1 and CDR2 (germline): MNHEY, SVGAGI. The CDR3 protein is CASSTGTGLALHF. CDR3 nucleotides: TGTGCCAGCAGTACTGGGACAGGGCTGGCCCTCCACTTT.

This chain joins TRBV5-4 and TRBJ1-3, with D hard to call. V dropped 4 bases and J dropped 0 bases, with 11 bases sitting between them. Germline CDR1 SGHNT, CDR2 YYREEE (reference sequence). This CDR3 spans 15 amino acids. The CDR3 loop is CASSDLTRSGNTIYF. CDR3 nucleotides: TGTGCCAGCAGCGACCTGACACGCTCTGGAAACACCATATATTTT.

The rearrangement links TRBV7-3 to TRBJ2-1; 8 bases fit TRBD2. The CDR3 extends over 15 amino acids. The V segment lost 4 bases and the J segment 9 bases; nucleotides outside the gene matches: 11. CDR1 and CDR2 from the germline V gene are SGHTA and FQGTGA. Written as DNA, the CDR3 is TGTGCCAGCAGCTCCGGAGCGGGAGATCCTCCTGAGCAGTTCTTC. Amino acids: CASSSGAGDPPEQFF.

The chain links TRBV6-1 to TRBJ2-7; weak D call: TRBD1 (5 bases). The CDR3 loop spans 13 amino acids. CDR1 is MNHNS and CDR2 is SASEGT in the germline V gene. V was trimmed by 2 bases and J by 3 bases, leaving 8 bases between them. Here the CDR3 reads CASSEHDSYEQYF. CDR3 DNA: TGTGCCAGCAGTGAACATGACAGCTACGAGCAGTACTTC.

This clone occurred a few times. The rearrangement uses TRBV7-9 and TRBJ2-1; 7 positions agree with TRBD2. The V segment lost 5 bases and the J segment 3 bases; nucleotides outside the gene matches: 10. The CDR3 has 16 amino acids. Germline V gene sequence: CDR1 SEHNR, CDR2 FQNEAQ (reference sequence). The CDR3: CASSHASGGLYNEQFF. CDR3 DNA: TGTGCCAGCAGCCACGCCTCGGGGGGTCTCTACAATGAGCAGTTCTTC.

The rearrangement uses TRBV3-1 (or the pseudogene TRBV3-2) and TRBJ2-1; 12 nucleotides line up with TRBD2. Germline V CDR1 and CDR2: LGHDT, YNNKEL (reference sequence). CDR3 length: 15 amino acids. After removal of 2 bases from V and 10 bases from J, the junction contained 6 bases not matched to a gene. DNA for the CDR3: TGTGCCAGCAGCCAAAGACTAGCGGGAGCGCGGGAGCAGTTCTTC. Residues: CASSQRLAGAREQFF.

The chain links TRBV5-1 to TRBJ2-1, with D possibly matching TRBD2 (7 bases). Trimming cost V 4 bases and J 8 bases, with 13 bases left between them. Looked up from germline, CDR1 is SGHRS and CDR2 is YFSETQ. The CDR3 length is 13 residues. In DNA, the CDR3 is TGCGCCAGCAGCCGGGGGGCGCGTGATGAGCAGTTCTTC. This encodes CASSRGARDEQFF.

The gene calls are TRBV18 and TRBJ1-1, with D hard to call. Germline-derived CDR1 and CDR2 are KGHSH and LQKENI. V lost 2 bases and J lost 5, with 9 bases in between. There are 13 residues in the CDR3. The CDR3 protein is CASSPIVRTEAFF. CDR3 sequence (DNA): TGTGCCAGCTCACCAATCGTACGGACTGAAGCTTTCTTT.

V usage is TRBV2 and J usage is TRBJ1-5; D gene ambiguous. The CDR3 has 16 residues. The ends were cut back, 5 bases at V and 4 bases at J, with 18 bases in the middle. Germline V lookup: CDR1 SNHLY, CDR2 FYNNEI. CDR3 DNA: TGTGCCAGCAGTCCAATCCCTGATCCCACAAATCAGCCCCAGCATTTT. This codes for CASSPIPDPTNQPQHF.

This clone was picked up a small number of times. This chain joins TRBV28 and TRBJ1-3; D is undetermined. The CDR3 extends over 17 amino acids. Germline V CDR1 and CDR2: MDHEN, SYDVKM. The V end was cut by 6 bases, the J end by 7 bases, with 25 bases between. CDR3 DNA sequence: TGTGCCAGCAGCCAGCCCGGCCAGCTGGTCGGCGGGAACACCATATATTTT. As protein: CASSQPGQLVGGNTIYF.

The chain has TRBV5-4 and TRBJ2-7, with 9 positions matching TRBD1. Germline V gives CDR1 SGHNT, CDR2 YYREEE (reference sequence). Trimming removed 1 base from V and 3 bases from J; junction bases left unmatched: 20. CDR3 length: 20 amino acids. The CDR3 DNA is TGTGCCAGCAGCTTGATTCCCGGTGACAGGGGGTTCCAACTCCACTACGAGCAGTACTTC. This gives the protein CASSLIPGDRGFQLHYEQYF.

The J gene is TRBJ1-4, the V gene TRBV18, with D unclear. In germline, CDR1 is KGHSH, CDR2 LQKENI. The CDR3 runs 18 residues. Trimming cost V 4 bases and J 0 bases, with 18 bases left between them. CDR3 in amino acids: CASSRRGTSGATNEKLFF. CDR3 nucleotide sequence: TGTGCCAGCTCACGACGGGGTACTTCTGGTGCAACTAATGAAAAACTGTTTTTT.